Following are 19 T cell receptor beta chains from one sample sequenced in a study of CD8 T cells in Susac syndrome. It was with random hexamers that roughly 0.45 to 1 ug RNA was reverse transcribed. TCRdb passed the immunoSEQ multiplex PCR reads through MiXCR, listing each CDR3 protein once. In the table there are 250,000 to 350,000 distinct CDR3 sequences, roughly 85% of which are singletons. Sequences were obtained from CD8+ T cells from PBMCs. The origin of the receptors is a human donor with multiple sclerosis.

The gene calls are TRBV4-1 and TRBJ2-1; no reliable D call. Trimming left V 4 bases short and J 10 bases short, with 11 bases between. Germline V gives CDR1 MGHRA, CDR2 YSYEKL. The CDR3 sequence is 12 residues long. Here the CDR3 reads CASSLPPLEQFF. CDR3 DNA sequence: TGCGCCAGCAGCCTCCCGCCCCTCGAGCAGTTCTTC.

This clonotype was observed a single time. The genes are TRBV27 and TRBJ2-6; no clear D gene. The length of the CDR3 is 12 residues. Trimming shortened V by 7 bases and J by 2 bases, and 3 bases separated the two germline ends. Germline V gives CDR1 MNHEY, CDR2 SMNVEV (reference sequence). The DNA for the CDR3 is TGTGCCAGCACCACTGGGGCCAACGTCCTGACTTTC. Translated, it gives CASTTGANVLTF.

The CDR3 here is CASSQTGHNQPQHF. The CDR3, as DNA: TGTGCCAGCAGCCAGACAGGTCACAATCAGCCCCAGCATTTT. V and J are TRBV12-3 or TRBV12-4 and TRBJ1-5, with D possibly being TRBD1 (6 bases). The CDR3 extends over 14 amino acids. Trimming removed 6 bases at V and 3 bases at J, with 12 bases between.

The chain links TRBV3-1 to TRBJ2-1, with D unclear. Germline V lookup: CDR1 LGHDT, CDR2 YNNKEL (reference sequence). The CDR3 runs 12 residues. Trimming left V 3 bases short and J 9 bases short, with 9 bases between. In DNA form, the CDR3 reads TGTGCCAGCAGCCAGGGTTCGAGTGAGCAGTTCTTC. The encoded protein is CASSQGSSEQFF.

The rearrangement uses TRBV27 and TRBJ2-7; 7 bases line up with TRBD1. The germline gives CDR1 MNHEY, CDR2 SMNVEV (reference sequence). V trimming: 2 bases; J trimming: 3 bases; junction bases outside the gene matches: 7. The CDR3 has 15 residues. CDR3 bases: TGTGCCAGCAGTTTACCTGGGACAGAGGGCTACGAGCAGTACTTC. Translation gives CASSLPGTEGYEQYF.

The rearrangement links TRBV29-1 to TRBJ1-1; 7 positions agree with TRBD1. Germline V lookup: CDR1 SQVTM, CDR2 ANQGSEA. The trim removed 7 bases at V and 5 bases at J, leaving 7 bases unmatched. The CDR3 spans 12 residues. CDR3 DNA sequence: TGCAGCGCTAGACAGGGTAGGACTGAAGCTTTCTTT. It codes for CSARQGRTEAFF.

V and J are TRBV2 and TRBJ2-7; D remains unclear. Germline CDR1 is SNHLY and CDR2 is FYNNEI. Trimming pared 10 bases from V and 0 bases from J, leaving 16 bases between. This CDR3 spans 14 amino acids. The CDR3 region has the DNA TGTGCCACCTCACCGACTTACAACTCCTACGAGCAGTACTTC. This gives the protein CATSPTYNSYEQYF.

Worth noting for this clonotype: A junction end diverges from the germline sequence, so it may reflect a read error. The J gene is TRBJ2-5, the V gene TRBV7-7; 7 bases fit TRBD1. Germline V gene sequence: CDR1 SSHAT, CDR2 FNYEAQ (reference sequence). The CDR3 is 14 residues long. The CDR3: CASSPGQYQETQYF. The CDR3 bases are TGTGCTAGCAGCCCGGGACAGTACCAAGAGACCCAGTACTTC.

The chain has TRBV3-1 and TRBJ2-1, with TRBD1 matching over 8 bases. J gave up 4 bases and V 4 bases, and 6 bases lay outside the gene matches. The CDR3 sequence is 15 residues long. Germline CDR1 and CDR2: LGHDT and YNNKEL (reference sequence). CDR3 loop: CASSLPGQVYNEQFF. As DNA, the CDR3 is TGTGCCAGCAGCCTGCCGGGACAGGTTTACAATGAGCAGTTCTTC.

This chain joins TRBV20-1 and TRBJ2-7; 8 bases agree with TRBD1. This CDR3 is 14 amino acids long. V dropped 0 bases and J dropped 5; count of bases not matched to a gene: 6. CDR1 and CDR2 (germline): DFQATT, SNEGSKA (reference sequence). Here the CDR3 reads CSAREWTGRNEQYF. The CDR3 bases are TGCAGTGCTAGAGAGTGGACAGGGCGGAACGAGCAGTACTTC.

This chain uses TRBV25-1 with TRBJ2-3, with a possible D match to TRBD1 (5 bases). V was cut by 1 base and J by 0 bases, with 23 bases left in between. The CDR3 totals 20 residues. In germline, CDR1 is MGHDK, CDR2 SYGVNS. The CDR3: CASSESPEKGLSSSTDTQYF. CDR3 DNA sequence: TGTGCCAGCAGTGAATCGCCGGAGAAGGGGTTGTCCTCTAGCACAGATACGCAGTATTTT. Supplemented by reference TRBV25-1 and TRBJ2-3, the full variable domain reads EADIYQTPRYLVIGTGKKITLECSQTMGHDKMYWYQQDPGMELHLIHYSYGVNSTEKGDLSSESTVSRIRTEHFPLTLESARPSHTSQYLCASSESPEKGLSSSTDTQYFGPGTRLTVL.

This clonotype was recorded a few times. The J gene is TRBJ1-1, the V gene TRBV7-8; tentatively, D is TRBD1 (5 bases). V was shortened by 1 base and J by 11 bases, with 14 bases between the two germline ends. Looked up from germline, CDR1 is SGHVS and CDR2 is FQNEAQ. There are 13 residues in the CDR3. For the CDR3, the DNA is TGTGCCAGCAGCTTAGGGGGCCCAGTGGGGGCTTTCTTT. Encoded protein: CASSLGGPVGAFF.

The V gene is TRBV27, the J gene TRBJ2-3; 11 nucleotides align to TRBD2. Looked up from germline, CDR1 is MNHEY and CDR2 is SMNVEV (reference sequence). V shed 7 bases, J shed 5 bases, and the junction held 11 bases outside the gene matches. The CDR3 has 16 amino acids. The CDR3 coding sequence is TGTGCCAGCAAAAAAGCCGGGACTAGCGGCCGAGATACGCAGTATTTT. Translated, it gives CASKKAGTSGRDTQYF.

The gene calls are TRBV28 and TRBJ2-2; tentatively, D is TRBD1 or TRBD2 (5 bases each). CDR3 length: 14 residues. Germline CDR1 MDHEN, CDR2 SYDVKM. Trimming shortened V by 3 bases and J by 5 bases, and 10 bases separated the two germline ends. The CDR3 region has the DNA TGTGCCAGCAGTTTGCCAGGGAGTACCGGGGAGCTGTTTTTT. It specifies CASSLPGSTGELFF. Full variable domain (remainder filled in from reference TRBV28 and TRBJ2-2): DVKVTQSSRYLVKRTGEKVFLECVQDMDHENMFWYRQDPGLGLRLIYFSYDVKMKEKGDIPEGYSVSREKKERFSLILESASTNQTSMYLCASSLPGSTGELFFGEGSRLTVL.

This chain links TRBV20-1 with TRBJ1-2; D is undetermined. The V and J ends lost 1 base and 4 bases respectively, with 4 bases between them. CDR1 and CDR2 (germline): DFQATT, SNEGSKA (reference sequence). The CDR3 runs to 11 residues. The CDR3 DNA is TGCAGTGCTAGAGCCCTCTATGGCTACACCTTC. Its protein product is CSARALYGYTF.

This chain links TRBV30 with TRBJ2-1; the D is unclear. In germline, CDR1 is GTSNPN, CDR2 SVGIG (reference sequence). This CDR3 has 12 residues. The V end lost 8 bases, the J end lost 10 bases, and 18 bases lay between the germline ends. This CDR3 reads CASILGGSEQFF. In nucleotides, the CDR3 is TGTGCCAGCATACTCGGCGGAAGCGAGCAGTTCTTC.

The chain couples TRBV3-1 to TRBJ1-2; D might be TRBD1 (5 bases). CDR1 and CDR2 (germline): LGHDT, YNNKEL (reference sequence). Trimming removed 4 bases from V and 8 bases from J, with 14 bases in between. There are 13 residues in the CDR3. In DNA, the CDR3 is TGTGCCAGCAGCCGGGGGGGAACGGAAGGCTACACCTTC. Translating gives CASSRGGTEGYTF. Using reference TRBV3-1 and TRBJ1-2 for the parts outside the CDR3, the full variable domain is DTAVSQTPKYLVTQMGNDKSIKCEQNLGHDTMYWYKQDSKKFLKIMFSYNNKELIINETVPNRFSPKSPDKAHLNLHINSLELGDSAVYFCASSRGGTEGYTFGSGTRLTVV.

The chain uses TRBV4-1 and TRBJ1-2; no reliable D call. The CDR3 has 13 amino acids. Germline-derived CDR1 and CDR2 are MGHRA and YSYEKL. V was shortened by 1 base and J by 1 base, with 4 bases between the two germline ends. CDR3: CASSQASNYGYTF. Written as DNA, the CDR3 is TGCGCCAGCAGCCAAGCCAGTAACTATGGCTACACCTTC.

V and J are TRBV6-4 and TRBJ1-1; D might be TRBD1 (6 bases). V gave up 8 bases and J gave up 2 bases, with 12 bases separating them. In germline, CDR1 is MRHNA, CDR2 SNTAGT. There are 13 residues in the CDR3. This chain's CDR3 is CASRDRYNTEAFF. The CDR3 nucleotides read TGTGCCAGCCGCGACAGGTACAACACTGAAGCTTTCTTT.